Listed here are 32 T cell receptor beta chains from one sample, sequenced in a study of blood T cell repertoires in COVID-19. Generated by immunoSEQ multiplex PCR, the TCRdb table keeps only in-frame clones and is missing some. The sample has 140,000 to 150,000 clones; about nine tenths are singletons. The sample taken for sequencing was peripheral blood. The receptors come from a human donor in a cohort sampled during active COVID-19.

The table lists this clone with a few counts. Here the CDR3 reads CASSLASAGGVRTQYF. CDR3 bases: TGTGCCAGCAGCTTAGCGAGCGCGGGGGGGGTGAGGACCCAGTACTTC. This sequence joins TRBV7-2 and TRBJ2-5; 9 bases agree with TRBD2. V was clipped by 0 bases and J by 7 bases; unmatched bases: 9. Germline V gives CDR1 SGHTA, CDR2 FQGNSA. The CDR3 covers 16 residues.

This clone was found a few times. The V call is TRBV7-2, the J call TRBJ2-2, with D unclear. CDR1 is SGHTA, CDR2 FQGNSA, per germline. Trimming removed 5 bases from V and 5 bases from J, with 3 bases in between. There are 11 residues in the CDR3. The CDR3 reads CASSITGELFF. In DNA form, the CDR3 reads TGTGCCAGCAGCATAACCGGGGAGCTGTTTTTT.

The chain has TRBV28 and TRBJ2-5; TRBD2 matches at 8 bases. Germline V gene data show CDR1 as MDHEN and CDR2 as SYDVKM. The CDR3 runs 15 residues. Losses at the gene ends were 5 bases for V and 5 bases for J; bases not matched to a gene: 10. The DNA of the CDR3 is TGTGCCAGCAGTCGGGGGGGGATGGGAGGTGAGACCCAGTACTTC. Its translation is CASSRGGMGGETQYF.

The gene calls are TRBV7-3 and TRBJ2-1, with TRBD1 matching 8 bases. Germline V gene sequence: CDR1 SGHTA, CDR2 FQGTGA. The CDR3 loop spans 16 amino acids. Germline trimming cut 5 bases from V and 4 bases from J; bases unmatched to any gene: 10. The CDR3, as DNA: TGTGCCAGCAGCCTATCACCGGGACAGGCATACAATGAGCAGTTCTTC. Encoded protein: CASSLSPGQAYNEQFF.

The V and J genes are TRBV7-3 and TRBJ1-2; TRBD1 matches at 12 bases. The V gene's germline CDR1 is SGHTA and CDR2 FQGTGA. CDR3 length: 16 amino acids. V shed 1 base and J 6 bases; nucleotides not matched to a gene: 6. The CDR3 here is CASSLSGTGGDNGYTF. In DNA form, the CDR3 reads TGTGCCAGCAGCTTAAGCGGGACAGGGGGCGACAATGGCTACACCTTC.

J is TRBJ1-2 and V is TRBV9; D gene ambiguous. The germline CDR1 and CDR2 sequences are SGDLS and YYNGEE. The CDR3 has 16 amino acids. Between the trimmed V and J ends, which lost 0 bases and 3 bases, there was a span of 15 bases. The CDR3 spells CASSVDKQLRYYGYTF. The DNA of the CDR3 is TGTGCCAGCAGCGTAGATAAACAGTTGCGCTACTATGGCTACACCTTC. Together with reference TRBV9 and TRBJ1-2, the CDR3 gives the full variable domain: DSGVTQTPKHLITATGQRVTLRCSPRSGDLSVYWYQQSLDQGLQFLIQYYNGEERAKGNILERFSAQQFPDLHSELNLSSLELGDSALYFCASSVDKQLRYYGYTFGSGTRLTVV.

CDR3 in DNA: TGTGCCAGCAGCCAAGATTCCCGGGGGGCTGGGGAAAAACTGTTTTTT. Translation: CASSQDSRGAGEKLFF. The chain links TRBV4-2 to TRBJ1-4; D perhaps matches TRBD1 (6 bases). Germline-derived CDR1 and CDR2 are LGHNA and YNFKEQ. The CDR3 contains 16 residues. Trimming removed 0 bases from V and 8 bases from J, with 16 bases in between.

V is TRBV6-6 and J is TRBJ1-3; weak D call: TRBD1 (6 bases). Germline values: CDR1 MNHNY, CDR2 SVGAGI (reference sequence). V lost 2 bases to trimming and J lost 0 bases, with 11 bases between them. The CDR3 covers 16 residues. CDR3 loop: CASSYKSQGSGNTIYF. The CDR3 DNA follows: TGTGCCAGCAGTTACAAATCACAGGGCTCTGGAAACACCATATATTTT.

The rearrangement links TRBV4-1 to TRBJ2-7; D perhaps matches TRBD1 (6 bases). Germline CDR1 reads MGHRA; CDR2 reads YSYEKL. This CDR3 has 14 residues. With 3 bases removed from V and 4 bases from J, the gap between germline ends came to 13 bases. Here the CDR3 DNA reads TGCGCCAGCAGCCACGTCGATCAGGGGTACGAGCAGTACTTC. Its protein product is CASSHVDQGYEQYF.

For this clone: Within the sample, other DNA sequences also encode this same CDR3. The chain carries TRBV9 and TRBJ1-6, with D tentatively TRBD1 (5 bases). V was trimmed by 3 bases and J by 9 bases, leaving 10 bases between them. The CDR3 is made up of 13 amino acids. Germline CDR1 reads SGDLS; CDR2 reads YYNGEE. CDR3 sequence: CASSAGQGSPLHF. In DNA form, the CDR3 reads TGTGCCAGCAGCGCGGGCCAGGGTTCACCCCTCCACTTT.

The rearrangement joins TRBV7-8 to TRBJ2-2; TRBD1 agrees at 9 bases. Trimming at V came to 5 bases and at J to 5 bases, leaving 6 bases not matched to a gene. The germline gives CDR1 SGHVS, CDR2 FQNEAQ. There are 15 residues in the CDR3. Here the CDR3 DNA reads TGTGCCAGCAGCCCATACAGGGGGCGGACCGGGGAGCTGTTTTTT. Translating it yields CASSPYRGRTGELFF.

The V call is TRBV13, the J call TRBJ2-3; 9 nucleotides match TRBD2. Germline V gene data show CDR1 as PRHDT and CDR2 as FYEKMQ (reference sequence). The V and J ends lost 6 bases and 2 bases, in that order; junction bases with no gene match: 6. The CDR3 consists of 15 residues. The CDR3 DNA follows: TGTGCCAGCAGGAGGGGACTAGCTTCCACAGATACGCAGTATTTT. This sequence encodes CASRRGLASTDTQYF.

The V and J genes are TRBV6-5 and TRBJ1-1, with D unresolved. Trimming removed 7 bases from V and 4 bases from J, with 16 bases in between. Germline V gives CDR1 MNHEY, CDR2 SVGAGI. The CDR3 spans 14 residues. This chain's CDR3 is CASTPRGLGTEAFF. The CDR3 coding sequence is TGTGCCAGCACTCCCCGTGGGCTGGGCACTGAAGCTTTCTTT.

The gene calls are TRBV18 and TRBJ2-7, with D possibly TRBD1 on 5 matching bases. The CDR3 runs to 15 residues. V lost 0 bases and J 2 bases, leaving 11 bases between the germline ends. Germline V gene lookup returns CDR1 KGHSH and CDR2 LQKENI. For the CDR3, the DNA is TGTGCCAGCTCACCACCAAACAGGAAAGCCTACGAGCAGTACTTC. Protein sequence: CASSPPNRKAYEQYF.

The CDR3 nucleotides are TGTGCCAGTAGTATAGTGGCAGGACAGCCCCAGCATTTT. Translated, it gives CASSIVAGQPQHF. J is TRBJ1-5 and V is TRBV19; no clear D gene. In germline, CDR1 is LNHDA, CDR2 SQIVND (reference sequence). Trimming shortened V by 1 base and J by 7 bases, and 8 bases separated the two germline ends. There are 13 residues in the CDR3. The full variable domain, completed using reference TRBV19 and TRBJ1-5, is DGGITQSPKYLFRKEGQNVTLSCEQNLNHDAMYWYRQDPGQGLRLIYYSQIVNDFQKGDIAEGYSVSREKKESFPLTVTSAQKNPTAFYLCASSIVAGQPQHFGDGTRLSIL.

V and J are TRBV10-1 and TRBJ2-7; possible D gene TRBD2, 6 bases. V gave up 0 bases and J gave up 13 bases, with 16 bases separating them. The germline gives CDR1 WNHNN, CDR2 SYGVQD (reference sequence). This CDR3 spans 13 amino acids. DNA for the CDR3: TGCGCCAGCAGTGAGTCGGGACTGCCAAGGAAATACTTC. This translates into CASSESGLPRKYF.

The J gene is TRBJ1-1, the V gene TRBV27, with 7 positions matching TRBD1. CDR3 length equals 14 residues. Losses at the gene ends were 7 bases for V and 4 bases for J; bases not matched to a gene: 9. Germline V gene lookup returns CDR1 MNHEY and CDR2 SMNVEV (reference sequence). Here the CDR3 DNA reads TGTGCCAGCACCCCTACAGGGGAAATCACTGAAGCTTTCTTT. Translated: CASTPTGEITEAFF.

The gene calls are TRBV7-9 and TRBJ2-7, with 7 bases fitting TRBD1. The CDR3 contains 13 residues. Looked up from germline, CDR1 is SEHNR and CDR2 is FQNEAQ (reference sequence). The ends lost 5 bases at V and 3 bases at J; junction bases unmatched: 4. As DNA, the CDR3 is TGTGCCAGCAGCGCCGGACAGGTCTACGAGCAGTACTTC. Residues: CASSAGQVYEQYF.

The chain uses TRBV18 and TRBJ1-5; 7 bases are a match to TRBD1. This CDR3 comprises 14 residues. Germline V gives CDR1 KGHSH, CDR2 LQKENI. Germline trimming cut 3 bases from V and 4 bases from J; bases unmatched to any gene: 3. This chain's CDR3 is CASSPGQQNQPQHF. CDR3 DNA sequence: TGTGCCAGCTCACCGGGACAGCAAAATCAGCCCCAGCATTTT.

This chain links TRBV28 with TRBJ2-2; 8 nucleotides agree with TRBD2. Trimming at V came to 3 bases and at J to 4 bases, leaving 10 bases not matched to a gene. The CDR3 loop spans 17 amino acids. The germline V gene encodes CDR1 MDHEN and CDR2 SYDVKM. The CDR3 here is CASSFPPLAGATGELFF. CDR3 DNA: TGTGCCAGCAGTTTTCCCCCTCTAGCGGGCGCCACCGGGGAGCTGTTTTTT. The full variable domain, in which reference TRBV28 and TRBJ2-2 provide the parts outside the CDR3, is DVKVTQSSRYLVKRTGEKVFLECVQDMDHENMFWYRQDPGLGLRLIYFSYDVKMKEKGDIPEGYSVSREKKERFSLILESASTNQTSMYLCASSFPPLAGATGELFFGEGSRLTVL.

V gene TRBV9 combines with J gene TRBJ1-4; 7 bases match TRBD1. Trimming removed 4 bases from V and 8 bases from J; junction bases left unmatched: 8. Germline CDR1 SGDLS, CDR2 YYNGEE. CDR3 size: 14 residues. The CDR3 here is CASSQTGLGEKLFF. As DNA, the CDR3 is TGTGCCAGCAGCCAGACAGGGTTGGGCGAAAAACTGTTTTTT.

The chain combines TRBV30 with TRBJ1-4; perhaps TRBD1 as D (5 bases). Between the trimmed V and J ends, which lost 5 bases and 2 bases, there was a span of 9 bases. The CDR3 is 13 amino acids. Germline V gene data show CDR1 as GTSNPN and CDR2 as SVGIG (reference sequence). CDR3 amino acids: CAWAGGTNEKLFF. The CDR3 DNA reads TGTGCCTGGGCGGGGGGGACTAATGAAAAACTGTTTTTT.

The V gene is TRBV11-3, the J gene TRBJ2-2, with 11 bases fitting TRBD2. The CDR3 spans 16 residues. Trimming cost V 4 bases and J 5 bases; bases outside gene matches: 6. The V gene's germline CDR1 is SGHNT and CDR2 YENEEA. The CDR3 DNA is TGTGCCAGCAGCTCCCGGCTAGCGGGGGGTACCGGGGAGCTGTTTTTT. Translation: CASSSRLAGGTGELFF.

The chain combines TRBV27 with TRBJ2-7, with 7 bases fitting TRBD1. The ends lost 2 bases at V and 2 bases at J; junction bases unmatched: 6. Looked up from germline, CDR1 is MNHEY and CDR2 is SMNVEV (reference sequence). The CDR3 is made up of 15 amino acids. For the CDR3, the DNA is TGTGCCAGCAGTTTAGGGTGGGACAGAACCTACGAGCAGTACTTC. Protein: CASSLGWDRTYEQYF.

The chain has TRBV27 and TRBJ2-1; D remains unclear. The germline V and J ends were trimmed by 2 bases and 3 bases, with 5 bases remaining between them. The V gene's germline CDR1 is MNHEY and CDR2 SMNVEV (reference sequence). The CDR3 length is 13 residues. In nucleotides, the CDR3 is TGTGCCAGCAGTTTAAATAGCTACAATGAGCAGTTCTTC. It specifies CASSLNSYNEQFF.

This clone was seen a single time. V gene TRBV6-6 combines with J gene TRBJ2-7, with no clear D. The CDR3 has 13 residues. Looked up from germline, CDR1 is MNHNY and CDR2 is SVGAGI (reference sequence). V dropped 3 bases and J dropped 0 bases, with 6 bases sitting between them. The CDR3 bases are TGTGCCAGCAGTTATTACACCTCCTACGAGCAGTACTTC. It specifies CASSYYTSYEQYF.

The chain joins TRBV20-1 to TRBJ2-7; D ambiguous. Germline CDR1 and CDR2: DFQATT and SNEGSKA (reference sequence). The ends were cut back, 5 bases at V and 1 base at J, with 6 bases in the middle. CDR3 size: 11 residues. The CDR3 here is CSAYESYEQYF. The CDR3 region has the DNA TGCAGTGCTTACGAGTCCTACGAGCAGTACTTC.

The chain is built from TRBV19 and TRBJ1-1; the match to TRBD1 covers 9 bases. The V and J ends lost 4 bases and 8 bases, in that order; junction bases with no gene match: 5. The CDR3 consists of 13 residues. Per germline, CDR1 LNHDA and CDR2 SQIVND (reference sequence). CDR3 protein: CASSTHRGLEAFF. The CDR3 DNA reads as TGTGCCAGTAGTACCCACAGGGGGCTGGAAGCTTTCTTT.

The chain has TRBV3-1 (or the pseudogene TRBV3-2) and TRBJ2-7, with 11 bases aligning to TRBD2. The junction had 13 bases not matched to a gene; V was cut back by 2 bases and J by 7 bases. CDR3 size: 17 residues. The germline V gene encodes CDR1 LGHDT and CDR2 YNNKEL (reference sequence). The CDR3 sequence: CASSQTTPIGTSGEQYF. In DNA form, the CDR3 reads TGTGCCAGCAGCCAAACAACCCCAATCGGGACTAGCGGTGAGCAGTACTTC.

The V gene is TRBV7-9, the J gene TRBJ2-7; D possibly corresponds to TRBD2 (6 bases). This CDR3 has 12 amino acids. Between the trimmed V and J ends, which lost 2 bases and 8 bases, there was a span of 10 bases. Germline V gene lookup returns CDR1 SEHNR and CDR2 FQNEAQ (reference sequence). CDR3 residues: CASSLRDSQQYF. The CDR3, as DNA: TGTGCCAGCAGCTTACGGGACTCGCAGCAGTACTTC.

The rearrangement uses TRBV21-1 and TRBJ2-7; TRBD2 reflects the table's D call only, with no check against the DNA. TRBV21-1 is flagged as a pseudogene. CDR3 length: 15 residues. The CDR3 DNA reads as TGTGCCAGCAGCAAAAAGAAAGGGAGGGAATACGAGCAGTACTTC. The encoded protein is CASSKKKGREYEQYF.

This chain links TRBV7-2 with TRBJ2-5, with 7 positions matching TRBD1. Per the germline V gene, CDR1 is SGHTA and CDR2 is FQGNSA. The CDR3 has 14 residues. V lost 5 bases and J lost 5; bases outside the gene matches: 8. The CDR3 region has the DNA TGTGCCAGCAGCAACCTAGGGGGCTGGGAGACCCAGTACTTC. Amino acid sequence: CASSNLGGWETQYF.